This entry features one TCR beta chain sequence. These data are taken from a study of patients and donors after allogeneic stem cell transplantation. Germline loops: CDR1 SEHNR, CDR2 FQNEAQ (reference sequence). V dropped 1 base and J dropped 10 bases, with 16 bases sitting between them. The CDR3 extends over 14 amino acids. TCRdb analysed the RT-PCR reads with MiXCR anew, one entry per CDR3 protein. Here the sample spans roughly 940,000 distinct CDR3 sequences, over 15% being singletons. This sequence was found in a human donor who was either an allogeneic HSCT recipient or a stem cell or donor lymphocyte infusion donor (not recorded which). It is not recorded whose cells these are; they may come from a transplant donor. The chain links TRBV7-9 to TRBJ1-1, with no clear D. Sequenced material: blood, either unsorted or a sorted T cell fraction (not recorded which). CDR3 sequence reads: CASSLGVPTERAFF. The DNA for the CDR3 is TGTGCCAGCAGCTTAGGGGTCCCTACAGAGAGAGCTTTCTTT.